This note documents a single T cell receptor beta chain sequence. Its antigen is not identified. The sample is drawn from a study of OX40 agonist ivuxolimab in advanced cancers. Across the study: Partial responses, seen in three patients, involved one hepatocellular carcinoma and two cutaneous melanomas. Broader study findings: Within 6 weeks, CD4+ and CD8+ blood T cells expanded clonally at 0.1 to 3.0 mg/kg. More expanded clones were seen, on average, in CD8+ T cells than in CD4+.

Generated by immunoSEQ multiplex PCR, the TCRdb table keeps only in-frame clones and is missing some. The sample includes 35,000 to 40,000 clones, 78% of them seen just once. If patients had autoimmune disease history or systemic immunosuppression, they were excluded. Trimming stripped 7 bases from V and 4 bases from J, with 16 bases between. Germline values: CDR1 SQVTM, CDR2 ANQGSEA. The CDR3 contains 13 residues. This specimen was CD4+ or CD8+ T cells sorted from blood, taken in a trial of the OX40 agonist ivuxolimab. The receptor comes from an adult with an advanced solid tumor such as melanoma, head and neck, liver or kidney cancer. The chain is built from TRBV29-1 and TRBJ1-1, with D perhaps TRBD1 (6 bases). For the CDR3, the DNA is TGCAGCGGGAAACAGGGTGTCGGCACTGAAGCTTTCTTT. Its protein is CSGKQGVGTEAFF.